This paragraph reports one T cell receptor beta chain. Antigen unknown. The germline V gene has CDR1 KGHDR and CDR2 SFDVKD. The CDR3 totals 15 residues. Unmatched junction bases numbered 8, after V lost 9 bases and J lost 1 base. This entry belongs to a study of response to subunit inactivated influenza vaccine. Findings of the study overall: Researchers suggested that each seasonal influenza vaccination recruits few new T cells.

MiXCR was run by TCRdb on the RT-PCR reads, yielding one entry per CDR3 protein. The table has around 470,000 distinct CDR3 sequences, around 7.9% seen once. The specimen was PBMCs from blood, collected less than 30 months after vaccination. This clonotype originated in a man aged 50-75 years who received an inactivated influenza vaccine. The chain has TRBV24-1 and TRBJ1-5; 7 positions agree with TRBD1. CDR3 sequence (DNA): TGTGCCACCCAGCCGACAGGGCCCAGCAATCAGCCCCAGCATTTT. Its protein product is CATQPTGPSNQPQHF.